This TCR beta chain was captured in a study of cytomegalovirus exposure and HLA in healthy donors. The PCR ran on 60 Vbeta and 13 Jbeta primers. Sequenced by immunoSEQ multiplex PCR; TCRdb stores in-frame clones only, minus some. The data hold roughly 100,000 clones, with 76% observed a single time. V trimming: 8 bases; J trimming: 2 bases; junction bases outside the gene matches: 7. The CDR3 spans 15 residues. CDR1 and CDR2 (germline): SEHNR, FQNEAQ (reference sequence). Source material: PBMCs. The sequence was collected from a man in his forties in good health and CMV-seronegative. This sequence joins TRBV7-9 and TRBJ2-2, with 8 nucleotides matching TRBD2. The CDR3 DNA reads TGTGCCAGCTTCGGGACTAGTGTAAACACCGGGGAGCTGTTTTTT. Protein: CASFGTSVNTGELFF.